This TCR beta chain comes out of a study of blood T cells in healthy people across ages. Per germline, CDR1 WSHSY and CDR2 SAAADI. Trimming shortened V by 6 bases and J by 4 bases, and 18 bases separated the two germline ends. The CDR3 contains 15 residues. A sample-barcoded 5' primer and a J-beta primer mix were used in a second PCR of roughly 7 to 11 cycles. One entry per CDR3 protein, called by TCRdb with MiXCR from the 5' RACE reads. The table includes more than 650,000 distinct CDR3 sequences, about 53% detected once. The gene calls are TRBV10-2 and TRBJ1-2; D is undetermined. The sample comprised blood. The clonotype originates from an elderly man in good health. CDR3 DNA sequence: TGCGCCAGCAGCGCGGCCCCCAACGAAGGCTATGGCTACACCTTC. Encoded protein: CASSAAPNEGYGYTF.